This T cell receptor (beta chain) derives from a study of blood T cell repertoires in COVID-19. This table comes from immunoSEQ multiplex PCR, and its TCRdb copy is limited to in-frame clones, with some not included. Among a few hundred thousand clones listed, roughly 91% were seen once. Germline lookup yields CDR1 DFQATT and CDR2 SNEGSKA (reference sequence). V lost 3 bases, J lost 3 bases, and 11 bases lay in between. The CDR3 has 14 amino acids. The chain recombines TRBV20-1 with TRBJ1-4; D not certain. The TCR was taken from an older woman who had recovered from COVID-19. Sequencing was done on a sample of PBMCs or T cells enriched from blood (not recorded which). The CDR3 region is CSASPGLANEKLFF. In DNA, the CDR3 is TGCAGTGCTAGTCCAGGTCTGGCTAATGAAAAACTGTTTTTT.